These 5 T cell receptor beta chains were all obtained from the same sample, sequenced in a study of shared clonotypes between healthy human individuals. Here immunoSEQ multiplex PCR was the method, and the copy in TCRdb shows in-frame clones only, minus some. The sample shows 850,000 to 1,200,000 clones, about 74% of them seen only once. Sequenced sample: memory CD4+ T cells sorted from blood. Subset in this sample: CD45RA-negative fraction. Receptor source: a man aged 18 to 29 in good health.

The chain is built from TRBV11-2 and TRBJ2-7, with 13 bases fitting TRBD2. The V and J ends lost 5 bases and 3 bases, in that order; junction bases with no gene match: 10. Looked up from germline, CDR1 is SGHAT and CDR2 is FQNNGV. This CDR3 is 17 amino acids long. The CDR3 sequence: CASSMGTSGVGGYEQYF. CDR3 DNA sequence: TGTGCCAGCAGCATGGGGACTAGCGGGGTAGGGGGCTACGAGCAGTACTTC.

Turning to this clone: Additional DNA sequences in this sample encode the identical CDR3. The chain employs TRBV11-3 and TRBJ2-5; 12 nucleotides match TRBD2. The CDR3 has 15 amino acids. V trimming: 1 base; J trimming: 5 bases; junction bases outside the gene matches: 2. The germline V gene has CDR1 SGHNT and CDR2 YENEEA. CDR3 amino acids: CASSLGLAGEETQYF. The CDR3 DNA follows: TGTGCCAGCAGCTTAGGACTAGCGGGGGAGGAGACCCAGTACTTC.

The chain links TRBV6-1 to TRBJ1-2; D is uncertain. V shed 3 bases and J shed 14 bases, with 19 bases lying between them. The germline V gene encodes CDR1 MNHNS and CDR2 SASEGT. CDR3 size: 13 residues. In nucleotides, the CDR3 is TGTGCCAGCAGTGATGGGATAACGGAGCTTGTGACCTTC. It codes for CASSDGITELVTF.

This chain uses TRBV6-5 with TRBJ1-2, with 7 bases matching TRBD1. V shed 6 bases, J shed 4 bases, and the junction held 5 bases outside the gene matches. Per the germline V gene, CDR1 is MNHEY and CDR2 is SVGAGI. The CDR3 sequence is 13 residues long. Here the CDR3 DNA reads TGTGCCAGCAGGGCAACAGGGGCCTATGGCTACACCTTC. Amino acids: CASRATGAYGYTF.

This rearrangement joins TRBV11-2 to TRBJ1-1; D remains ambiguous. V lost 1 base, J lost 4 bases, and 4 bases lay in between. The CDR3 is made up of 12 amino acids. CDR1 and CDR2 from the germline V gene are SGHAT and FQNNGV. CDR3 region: CASSLGVTEAFF. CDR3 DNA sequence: TGTGCCAGCAGCTTAGGGGTCACTGAAGCTTTCTTT.